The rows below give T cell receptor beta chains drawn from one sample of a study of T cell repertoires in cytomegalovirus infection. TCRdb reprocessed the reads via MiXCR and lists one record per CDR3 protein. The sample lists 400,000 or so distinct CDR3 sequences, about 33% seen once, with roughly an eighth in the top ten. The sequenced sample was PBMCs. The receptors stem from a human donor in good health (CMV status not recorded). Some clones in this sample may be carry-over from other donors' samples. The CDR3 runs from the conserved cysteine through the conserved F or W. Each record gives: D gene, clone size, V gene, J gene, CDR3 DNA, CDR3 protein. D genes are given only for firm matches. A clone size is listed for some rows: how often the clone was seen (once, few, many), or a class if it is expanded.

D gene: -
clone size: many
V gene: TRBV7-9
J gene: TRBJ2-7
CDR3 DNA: TGTGCCAGCAGCTTATCGGGGGGCGGCTACGAGCAGTACTTC
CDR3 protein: CASSLSGGGYEQYF

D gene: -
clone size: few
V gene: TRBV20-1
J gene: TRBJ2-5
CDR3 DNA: TGCAGTGTCCAGGGAACCCAAGAGACCCAGTACTTC
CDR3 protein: CSVQGTQETQYF

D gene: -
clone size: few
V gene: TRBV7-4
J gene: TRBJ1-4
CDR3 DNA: TGTGCCAGCAGCTTATTTAGTTTGGGAGCGACAGGAGTTGGGAATGAAAAACTGTTTTTT
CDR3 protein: CASSLFSLGATGVGNEKLFF

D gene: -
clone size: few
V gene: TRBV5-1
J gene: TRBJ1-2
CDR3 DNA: TGCGCCAGCAGCCGAACGGAGTCCCTGGTTTATGGCTACACCTTC
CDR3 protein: CASSRTESLVYGYTF

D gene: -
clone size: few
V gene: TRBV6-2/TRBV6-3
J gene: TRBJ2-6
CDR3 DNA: TGTGCCAGCACCCCCACGGGGGCTGGGGCCAACGTCCTGACTTTC
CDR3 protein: CASTPTGAGANVLTF

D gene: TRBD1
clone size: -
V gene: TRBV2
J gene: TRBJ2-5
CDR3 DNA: TGTGCCAGCAGTACGACTCAAGGGGGCGAGGAGACCCAGTACTTC
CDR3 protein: CASSTTQGGEETQYF

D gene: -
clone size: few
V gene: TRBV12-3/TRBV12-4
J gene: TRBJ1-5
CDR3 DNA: TGTGCCAGCACCTGGAATAGCAATCAGCCCCAGCATTTT
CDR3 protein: CASTWNSNQPQHF

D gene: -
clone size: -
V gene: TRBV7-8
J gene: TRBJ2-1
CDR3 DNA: TGTGCCAGCAGCTTGCCGGGCGTTCGAGAGCAGTTCTTC
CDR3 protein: CASSLPGVREQFF

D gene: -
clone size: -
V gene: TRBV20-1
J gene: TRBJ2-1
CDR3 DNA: TGCAGTGGAATAGAGACCGGGGGTTCCTACAATGAGCAGTTCTTC
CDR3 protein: CSGIETGGSYNEQFF

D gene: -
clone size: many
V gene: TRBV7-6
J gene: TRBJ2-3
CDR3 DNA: TGTGCCAGCAGTCAGACCAGGGGTGGGGCAGATACGCAGTATTTT
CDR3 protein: CASSQTRGGADTQYF

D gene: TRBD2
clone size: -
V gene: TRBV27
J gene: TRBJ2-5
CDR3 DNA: TGTGCCAGCAGCCGACTAGCGGGGGGGCAATTGGTAGAGACCCAGTACTTC
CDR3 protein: CASSRLAGGQLVETQYF

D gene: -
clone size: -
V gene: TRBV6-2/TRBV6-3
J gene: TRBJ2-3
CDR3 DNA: TGTGCCAGCAGTTATGGGGATACGCAGTATTTT
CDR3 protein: CASSYGDTQYF

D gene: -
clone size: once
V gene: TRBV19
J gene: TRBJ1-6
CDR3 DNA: TGTGCCAGTAGTATAGATCTCGCGGGGACACGGAGCTCCTATAATTCACCCCTCCACTTT
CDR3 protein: CASSIDLAGTRSSYNSPLHF

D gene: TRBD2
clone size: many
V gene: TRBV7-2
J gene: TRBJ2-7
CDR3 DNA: TGTGCCAGCAGCCCGAGCGGGGGGGCTTGGGAGCAGTACTTC
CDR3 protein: CASSPSGGAWEQYF

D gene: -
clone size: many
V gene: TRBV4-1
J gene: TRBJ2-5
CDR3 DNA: TGCGCCAGCAGCCACGAAACGGGCCTGCGGGGGACCCAGTACTTC
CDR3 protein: CASSHETGLRGTQYF

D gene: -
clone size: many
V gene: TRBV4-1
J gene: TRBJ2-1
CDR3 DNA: TGCGCCAGCAGCCGAGGGGACAATGAGCAGTTCTTC
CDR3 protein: CASSRGDNEQFF

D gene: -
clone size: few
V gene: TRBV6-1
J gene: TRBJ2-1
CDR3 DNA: TGTGCCAGTAATGAGCAGTTCTTC
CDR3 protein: CASNEQFF

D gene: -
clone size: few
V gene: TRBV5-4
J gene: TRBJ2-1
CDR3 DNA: TGTGCCAGCAGCTTCCCAGGGATGGGAGAGCAGTTCTTC
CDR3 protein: CASSFPGMGEQFF

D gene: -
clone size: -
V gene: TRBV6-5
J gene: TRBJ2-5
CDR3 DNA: TGTGCCAGCAGTTACCAGCGGCGGATTGGGGGGCAAGAGACCCAGTACTTC
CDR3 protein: CASSYQRRIGGQETQYF

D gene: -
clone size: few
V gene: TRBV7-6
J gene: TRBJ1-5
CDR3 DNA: TGTGCCAGCAGCTTAGAGGCCGGATGGTCTTTCTATAATCAGCCCCAGCATTTT
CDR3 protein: CASSLEAGWSFYNQPQHF

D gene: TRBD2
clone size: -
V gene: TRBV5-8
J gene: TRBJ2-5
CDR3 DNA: TGTGCCAGCAGCTTGGAGGCTAGCGGGGGGCCTCCCACCTGGACCCAGTACTTC
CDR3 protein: CASSLEASGGPPTWTQYF

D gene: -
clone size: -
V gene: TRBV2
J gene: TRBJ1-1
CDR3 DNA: TGTGCCAGCAGTGACAACCTGAACACTGAAGCTTTCTTT
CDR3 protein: CASSDNLNTEAFF